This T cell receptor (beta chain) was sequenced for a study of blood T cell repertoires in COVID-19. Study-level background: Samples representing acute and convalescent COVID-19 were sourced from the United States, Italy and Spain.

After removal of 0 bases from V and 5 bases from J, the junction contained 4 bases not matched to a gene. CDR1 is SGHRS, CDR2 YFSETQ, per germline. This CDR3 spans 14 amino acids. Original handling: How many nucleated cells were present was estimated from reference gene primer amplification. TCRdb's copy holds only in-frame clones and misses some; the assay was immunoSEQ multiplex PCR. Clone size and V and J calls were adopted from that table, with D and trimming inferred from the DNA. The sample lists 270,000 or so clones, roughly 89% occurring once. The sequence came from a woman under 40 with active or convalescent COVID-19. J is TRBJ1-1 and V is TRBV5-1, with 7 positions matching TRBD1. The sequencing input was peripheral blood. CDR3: CASSLGQGGTEAFF. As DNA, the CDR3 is TGCGCCAGCAGCTTGGGACAGGGAGGTACTGAAGCTTTCTTT.